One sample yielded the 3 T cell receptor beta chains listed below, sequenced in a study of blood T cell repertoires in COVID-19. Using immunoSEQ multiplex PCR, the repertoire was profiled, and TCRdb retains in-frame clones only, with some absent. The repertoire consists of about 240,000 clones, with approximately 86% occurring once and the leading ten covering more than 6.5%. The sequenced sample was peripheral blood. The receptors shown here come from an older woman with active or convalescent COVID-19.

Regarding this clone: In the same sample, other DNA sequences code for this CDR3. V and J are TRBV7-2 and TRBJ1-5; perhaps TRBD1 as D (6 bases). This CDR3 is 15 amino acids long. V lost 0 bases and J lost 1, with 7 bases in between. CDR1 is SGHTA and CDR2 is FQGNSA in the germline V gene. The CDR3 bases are TGTGCCAGCAGCTTAGCCGGACAGAGCAATCAGCCCCAGCATTTT. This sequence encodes CASSLAGQSNQPQHF. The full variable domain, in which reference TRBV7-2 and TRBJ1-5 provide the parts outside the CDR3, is GAGVSQSPSNKVTEKGKDVELRCDPISGHTALYWYRQSLGQGLEFLIYFQGNSAPDKSGLPSDRFSAERTGGSVSTLTIQRTQQEDSAVYLCASSLAGQSNQPQHFGDGTRLSIL.

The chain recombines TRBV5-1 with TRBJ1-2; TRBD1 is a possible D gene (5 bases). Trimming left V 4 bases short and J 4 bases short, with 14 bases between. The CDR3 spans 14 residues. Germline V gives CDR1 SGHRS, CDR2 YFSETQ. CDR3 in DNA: TGCGCCAGCAGCATTGGGGCATCCATCTATGGCTACACCTTC. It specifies CASSIGASIYGYTF.

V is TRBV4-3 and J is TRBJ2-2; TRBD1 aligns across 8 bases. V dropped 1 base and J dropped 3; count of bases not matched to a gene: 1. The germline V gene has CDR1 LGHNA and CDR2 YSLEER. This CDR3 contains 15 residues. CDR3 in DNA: TGCGCCAGCAGCCAAGTGGACAGGGACACCGGGGAGCTGTTTTTT. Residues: CASSQVDRDTGELFF.